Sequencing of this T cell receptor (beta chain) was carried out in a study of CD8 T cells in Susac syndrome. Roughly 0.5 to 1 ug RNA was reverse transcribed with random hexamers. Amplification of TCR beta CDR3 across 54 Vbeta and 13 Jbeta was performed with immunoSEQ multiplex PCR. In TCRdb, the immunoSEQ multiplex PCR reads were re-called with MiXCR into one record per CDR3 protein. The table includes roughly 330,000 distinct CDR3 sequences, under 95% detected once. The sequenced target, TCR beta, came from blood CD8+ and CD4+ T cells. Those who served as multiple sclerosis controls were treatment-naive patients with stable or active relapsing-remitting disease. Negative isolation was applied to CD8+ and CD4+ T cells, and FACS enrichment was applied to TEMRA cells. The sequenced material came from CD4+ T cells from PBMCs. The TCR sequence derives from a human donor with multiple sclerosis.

CDR3 in DNA: TGTGCCAGCAGCTATTCCCCGGGCGCAGCCGGGGAGCTGTTTTTT. Protein sequence: CASSYSPGAAGELFF. V and J are TRBV9 and TRBJ2-2; D is unclear. This CDR3 region has 15 residues. The V and J ends lost 4 bases and 6 bases respectively, with 16 bases between them. Germline assignment: CDR1 SGDLS and CDR2 YYNGEE.